The 15 T cell receptor beta chains below all came from one sample that was sequenced in a study of T cell repertoires and Cas9 in healthy adults. The repertoire was sequenced with immunoSEQ multiplex PCR; TCRdb's copy has only in-frame clones and lacks some. This sample has about 15,000 clones; approximately 89% occur once, and the top ten carry approximately 1.6%. The sample taken for sequencing was Tregs (CD4+, CD25+, CD127-, CD137-, CD154-) from PBMCs; culture status not recorded. These receptors were taken from a human donor in good health.

V is TRBV27 and J is TRBJ1-1; D not resolved. This CDR3 contains 9 residues. The germline gives CDR1 MNHEY, CDR2 SMNVEV (reference sequence). V lost 7 bases and J 7 bases, leaving 4 bases between the germline ends. Here the CDR3 DNA reads TGTGCCAGCAAAGGTGAAGCTTTCTTT. Translation: CASKGEAFF.

The rearrangement joins TRBV9 to TRBJ2-1; a weak D match, TRBD2 (7 bases). The V end lost 2 bases, the J end lost 3 bases, and 15 bases lay between the germline ends. The CDR3 sequence is 16 residues long. Germline CDR1 reads SGDLS; CDR2 reads YYNGEE. The CDR3 nucleotides are TGTGCCAGCAGCGTCGCTGGGGGGGCCGGCTACAATGAGCAGTTCTTC. It codes for CASSVAGGAGYNEQFF.

The J gene is TRBJ2-1, the V gene TRBV28, with D hard to call. This CDR3 is 14 amino acids long. V lost 6 bases to trimming and J lost 5 bases, with 14 bases between them. Germline values: CDR1 MDHEN, CDR2 SYDVKM. The CDR3 DNA sequence: TGTGCCAGCAGCGACCCTCCACAAGACAATGAGCAGTTCTTC. This gives the protein CASSDPPQDNEQFF.

The chain combines TRBV28 with TRBJ1-5; D remains ambiguous. The CDR3 consists of 14 residues. The germline V gene encodes CDR1 MDHEN and CDR2 SYDVKM. Trimming took off 4 bases at V and 3 bases at J, with 10 bases between the two ends. The CDR3 DNA sequence: TGTGCCAGCAGTTCAGCGGGAACCAATCAGCCCCAGCATTTT. This gives the protein CASSSAGTNQPQHF.

The chain couples TRBV5-3 to TRBJ2-3; tentatively, D is TRBD2 (6 bases). TRBV5-3 is labeled an ORF, and its function is uncertain. This CDR3 has 15 residues. V was trimmed by 4 bases and J by 3 bases, leaving 15 bases between them. In DNA form, the CDR3 reads TGTGCCAGAAGCCGCATGGGTGGGGGGACAGATACGCAGTATTTT. Its protein is CARSRMGGGTDTQYF.

This chain links TRBV9 with TRBJ2-2, with 8 nucleotides matching TRBD1. The germline CDR1 and CDR2 sequences are SGDLS and YYNGEE. V shed 4 bases, J shed 6 bases, and the junction held 5 bases outside the gene matches. The CDR3 has 14 amino acids. CDR3 in DNA: TGTGCCAGCAGCACGCGCAGGGGGCCCGGGGAGCTGTTTTTT. This sequence encodes CASSTRRGPGELFF. Full variable domain (rest looked up from reference TRBV9 and TRBJ2-2): DSGVTQTPKHLITATGQRVTLRCSPRSGDLSVYWYQQSLDQGLQFLIQYYNGEERAKGNILERFSAQQFPDLHSELNLSSLELGDSALYFCASSTRRGPGELFFGEGSRLTVL.

This chain uses TRBV2 with TRBJ2-3; D is uncertain. Germline loops: CDR1 SNHLY, CDR2 FYNNEI. The V gene lost 4 bases and the J gene lost 3 bases, with 5 bases spanning the gap. This CDR3 contains 12 residues. As DNA, the CDR3 is TGTGCCAGCAGTGGGGAAACAGATACGCAGTATTTT. This gives the protein CASSGETDTQYF.

Here the CDR3 reads CASSPGSGRYGYTF. The CDR3 region has the DNA TGCGCCAGCAGCCCGGGGTCAGGAAGGTATGGCTACACCTTC. The chain has TRBV4-1 and TRBJ1-2; D not resolved. CDR3 length: 14 amino acids. V lost 4 bases and J 5 bases, leaving 14 bases between the germline ends. From germline, CDR1 is MGHRA and CDR2 YSYEKL.

The J gene is TRBJ1-1, the V gene TRBV7-2; no clear D. The length of the CDR3 is 15 residues. Per the germline V gene, CDR1 is SGHTA and CDR2 is FQGNSA. V lost 2 bases and J lost 6, with 16 bases in between. This CDR3 reads CASSLLRGGRAEAFF. CDR3 nucleotide sequence: TGTGCCAGCAGCTTACTCCGTGGAGGGAGGGCTGAAGCTTTCTTT.

This rearrangement joins TRBV12-5 to TRBJ1-1, with D unresolved. Germline V gives CDR1 LGHNT, CDR2 FRNRAP. V dropped 8 bases and J dropped 10 bases, with 8 bases sitting between them. The CDR3 extends over 9 amino acids. CDR3: CASMAGAFF. The CDR3 nucleotides read TGTGCTAGTATGGCGGGAGCTTTCTTT.

This clone occurred a few times. The gene calls are TRBV4-1 and TRBJ1-2, with D unresolved. From germline, CDR1 is MGHRA and CDR2 YSYEKL. Trimming took 2 bases from V and 8 from J, leaving 24 bases between them. This CDR3 is built from 17 residues. Here the CDR3 reads CASSQLKPGLRAWGYTF. DNA of the CDR3: TGCGCCAGCAGCCAACTCAAACCAGGTCTTCGGGCTTGGGGCTACACCTTC.

The chain joins TRBV7-9 to TRBJ1-1, with 7 bases lining up with TRBD1. CDR3 size: 12 residues. Germline V CDR1 and CDR2: SEHNR, FQNEAQ (reference sequence). V was pared by 5 bases and J by 5 bases, with 2 bases of the junction left unmatched. CDR3 nucleotides: TGTGCCAGCAGCATCAGGGGGACTGAAGCTTTCTTT. This codes for CASSIRGTEAFF.

Of note for this clone: The junction and the germline gene differ at one end; a read error may be behind it. The chain carries TRBV6-9 and TRBJ2-7; D is perhaps TRBD1 or TRBD2 (5 bases each). The CDR3 is 11 residues long. The germline gives CDR1 MNHGY, CDR2 SVAAGI. The CDR3 sequence: CASSTGKGYNF. CDR3 in DNA: TGTGCCAGCAGCACGGGAAAGGGGTATAACTTC.

On this clone: A much larger clone differs by one base, so this may be a read error. The J gene is TRBJ1-2, the V gene TRBV15, with no clear D. With 0 bases removed from V and 5 bases from J, the gap between germline ends came to 10 bases. Germline CDR1 is LNHNV and CDR2 is YYDKDF (reference sequence). This CDR3 spans 14 amino acids. CDR3 sequence: CATSRDPGAYGYTF. In nucleotides, the CDR3 is TGTGCCACCAGCAGAGATCCGGGTGCTTATGGCTACACCTTC.

About this clone: Other DNA sequences from this sample encode an identical CDR3 as well. The rearrangement uses TRBV19 and TRBJ2-3, with D perhaps TRBD1 (6 bases). Trimming took off 7 bases at V and 1 base at J, with 12 bases between the two ends. The CDR3 totals 14 residues. Germline CDR1 and CDR2: LNHDA and SQIVND (reference sequence). CDR3 residues: CASKGGRGTDTQYF. CDR3 bases: TGTGCCAGTAAAGGGGGAAGGGGCACAGATACGCAGTATTTT.